This T cell receptor beta chain was documented in a study of T cell responses to AZD1222 COVID-19 vaccine. General observations from the study: Of spike-specific TCRs, nearly half reportedly target regions left unmutated in variants. Repertoires were obtained solely post-peak T cell response. Spike-specific TCR breadth rose after two AZD1222 doses, and depth rose as well.

Method: immunoSEQ multiplex PCR; TCRdb's copy keeps in-frame clones and lacks some. There are about 130,000 clones in the sample; 85% to 90% occur only once, and roughly 12% lies in the top ten. Comment on this clone: Its antigen is currently unknown.

This CDR3 contains 14 residues. Trimming left V 0 bases short and J 7 bases short, with 12 bases between. CDR1 is MGHDK, CDR2 SYGVNS, per germline. V is TRBV25-1 and J is TRBJ1-2; no definite D call. The sequence came from an adult in good health. Here the sequenced sample was peripheral blood, taken on day 0 of AZD1222 vaccination. This chain's CDR3 is CASSEYPGSAGYTF. CDR3 sequence (DNA): TGTGCCAGCAGTGAATATCCAGGCTCAGCTGGCTACACCTTC.